This record looks at one TCR beta chain sequence and its context. Its antigen is still unknown. The data were taken from a study of blood T cells in healthy people across ages. For the second PCR, which ran for 7 to 11 cycles, a sample-barcoded 5' primer and a J-beta primer mix were used. TCRdb used MiXCR to reprocess the 5' RACE reads, holding one entry per CDR3 protein. The table shows under 2,000,000 distinct CDR3 sequences, with roughly 49% occurring only once. Looked up from germline, CDR1 is MNHEY and CDR2 is SVGAGI. Trimming stripped 8 bases from V and 5 bases from J, with 19 bases between. The CDR3 has 15 amino acids. Study-level points and caveats: The donors' CMV status was not determined, possibly confounding changes in expanded clonotypes. Estimates of total diversity, which came from one million sequenced T cells, were considered to be underestimates.

This chain links TRBV6-5 with TRBJ2-1; possibly TRBD2 for D (6 bases). The TCR comes from a woman in her forties in good health. Material: blood. CDR3 nucleotides: TGTGCCAGCTCAAGCGGGCTTCCTGGGCACAATGAGCAGTTCTTC. It codes for CASSSGLPGHNEQFF.